This record looks at one T cell receptor (beta chain) sequence and its context. This specimen comes from a study of CD8 T cells in Susac syndrome. After extraction with the RNeasy kit, about 0.5 to 1 ug of the RNA was reverse transcribed using random hexamers. In TCRdb, the immunoSEQ multiplex PCR reads were re-called with MiXCR into one record per CDR3 protein. The sample consists of roughly 160,000 distinct CDR3 sequences, around 94% of them appearing once. The junction had 15 bases not matched to a gene; V was cut back by 4 bases and J by 12 bases. The CDR3 is made up of 15 amino acids. The V gene's germline CDR1 is SNHLY and CDR2 FYNNEI.

The chain joins TRBV2 to TRBJ2-1, with 7 bases matching TRBD1. The TCR sequence derives from a human donor in good health. Material for sequencing was CD4+ T cells from PBMCs. The CDR3 sequence is CASSGAGGNEGGQFF. CDR3 DNA: TGTGCCAGCAGTGGAGCAGGGGGAAACGAAGGTGGGCAGTTCTTC.